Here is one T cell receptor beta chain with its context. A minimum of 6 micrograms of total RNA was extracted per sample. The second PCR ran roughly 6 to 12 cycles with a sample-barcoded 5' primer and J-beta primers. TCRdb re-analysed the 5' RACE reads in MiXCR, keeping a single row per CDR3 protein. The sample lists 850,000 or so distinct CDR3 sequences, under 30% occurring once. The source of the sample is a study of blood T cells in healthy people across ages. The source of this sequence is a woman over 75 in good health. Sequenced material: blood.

CDR3 DNA: TGTGCCAGCAGCTTAGGTTGGGCTAGCGGGGCCTTAAACACCGGGGAGCTGTTTTTT. It yields the protein CASSLGWASGALNTGELFF. The J gene is TRBJ2-2, the V gene TRBV7-9; 9 bases map to TRBD2. Per germline, CDR1 SEHNR and CDR2 FQNEAQ (reference sequence). With V trimmed by 1 base and J by 2 bases, 11 bases remained unmatched. The CDR3 sequence is 19 residues long.